The T cell receptor (beta chain) described here comes from a study of blood T cell repertoires in COVID-19. Study at large: The samples span acute and convalescent COVID-19 from the United States, Italy and Spain.

Source study methods: It was from reference gene primer amplification that nucleated cell counts were estimated. TCRdb keeps only in-frame clones here, not all; method: immunoSEQ multiplex PCR. V and J calls and clone size are copied from that table; D and trimming were computed from the DNA. Altogether roughly 84,000 clones are present, 80% to 90% being singletons, with the ten largest covering roughly 15%. Germline V lookup: CDR1 MNHEY, CDR2 SMNVEV (reference sequence). J gave up 6 bases and V 3 bases, and 8 bases lay outside the gene matches. The CDR3 has 15 amino acids. This chain uses TRBV27 with TRBJ2-1; 7 bases are a match to TRBD2. The material sequenced was peripheral blood. The clonotype originates from a woman aged 80 or older with acute or convalescent COVID-19. The CDR3 protein is CASSFQYGGGNEQFF. CDR3 DNA sequence: TGTGCCAGCAGTTTCCAATATGGGGGGGGCAATGAGCAGTTCTTC.